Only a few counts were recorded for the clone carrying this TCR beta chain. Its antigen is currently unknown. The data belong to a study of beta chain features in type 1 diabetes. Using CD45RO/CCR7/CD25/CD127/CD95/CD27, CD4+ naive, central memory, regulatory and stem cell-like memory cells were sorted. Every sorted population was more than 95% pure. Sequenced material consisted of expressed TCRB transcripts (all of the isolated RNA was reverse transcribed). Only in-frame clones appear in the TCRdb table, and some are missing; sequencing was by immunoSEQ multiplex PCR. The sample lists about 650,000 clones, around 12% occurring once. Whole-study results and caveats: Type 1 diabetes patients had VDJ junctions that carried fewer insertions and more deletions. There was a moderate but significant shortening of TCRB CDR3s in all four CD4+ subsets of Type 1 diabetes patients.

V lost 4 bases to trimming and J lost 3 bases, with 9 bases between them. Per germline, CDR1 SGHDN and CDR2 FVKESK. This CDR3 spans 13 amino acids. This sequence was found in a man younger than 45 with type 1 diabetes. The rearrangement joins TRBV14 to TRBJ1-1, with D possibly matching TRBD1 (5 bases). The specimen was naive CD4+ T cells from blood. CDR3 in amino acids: CASSPWGDTEAFF. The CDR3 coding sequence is TGTGCCAGCAGCCCGTGGGGGGACACTGAAGCTTTCTTT.